Listed here are 31 T cell receptor beta chains from one sample, sequenced in a study of blood T cell repertoires in COVID-19. Profiling relied on immunoSEQ multiplex PCR, and the TCRdb table lists in-frame clones only, not all of them. The sample holds fewer than 250,000 clones, around nine tenths seen once. The sample consisted of peripheral blood. The receptors derive from a woman between 55 and 75 years old who had recovered from COVID-19.

This clone was seen only once. This rearrangement joins TRBV9 to TRBJ2-3; 11 bases are shared with TRBD2. CDR1 SGDLS and CDR2 YYNGEE come from the germline V gene. The V gene end was trimmed by 7 bases and the J gene end by 5 bases; junction bases not matched to a gene: 12. The CDR3 is 16 residues long. CDR3 residues: CASSDIAGGLGDTQYF. CDR3 in DNA: TGTGCCAGCTCGGATATAGCGGGGGGGCTCGGAGATACGCAGTATTTT.

This clone has more than one count but fewer than ten. The chain combines TRBV6-1 with TRBJ1-1; the match to TRBD1 covers 8 bases. V gave up 3 bases and J gave up 5 bases; unmatched junction bases: 2. CDR3 length: 13 residues. Per germline, CDR1 MNHNS and CDR2 SASEGT. CDR3 sequence (DNA): TGTGCCAGCAGTGAGGACAGGGAGACTGAAGCTTTCTTT. It translates to CASSEDRETEAFF.

This rearrangement joins TRBV29-1 to TRBJ2-3; a weak D match, TRBD2 (7 bases). This CDR3 comprises 14 residues. V was cut by 4 bases and J by 2 bases, with 13 bases left in between. CDR1 SQVTM and CDR2 ANQGSEA come from the germline V gene. DNA of the CDR3: TGCAGCGTTGGTGAGGGGGGGTCCACAGATACGCAGTATTTT. Its translation is CSVGEGGSTDTQYF.

This chain uses TRBV29-1 with TRBJ2-1, with 12 bases lining up with TRBD2. CDR3 size: 14 residues. Germline-derived CDR1 and CDR2 are SQVTM and ANQGSEA. The J segment lost 10 bases and the V segment lost 7 bases, leaving 11 bases of the junction unmatched. The CDR3 DNA follows: TGCAGCGCCGTGACTAGCGGGGGTTCGGGGGAGCAGTTCTTC. It is translated as CSAVTSGGSGEQFF.

The V gene is TRBV5-4, the J gene TRBJ2-1; the D is unclear. CDR1 is SGHNT and CDR2 is YYREEE in the germline V gene (reference sequence). V lost 1 base, J lost 1 base, and 3 bases lay in between. The CDR3 covers 13 residues. CDR3 region: CASSLPSYNEQFF. The CDR3 bases are TGTGCCAGCAGCTTGCCATCCTACAATGAGCAGTTCTTC.

V is TRBV14 and J is TRBJ2-5; 7 positions match TRBD2. Germline CDR1 reads SGHDN; CDR2 reads FVKESK. The CDR3 is made up of 15 amino acids. V gave up 1 base and J gave up 4 bases; unmatched junction bases: 6. For the CDR3, the DNA is TGTGCCAGCAGCCAAGTTTTGGGGGGGAGAGAGACCCAGTACTTC. This gives the protein CASSQVLGGRETQYF.

The chain links TRBV29-1 to TRBJ1-3; no firm D call. The V gene's germline CDR1 is SQVTM and CDR2 ANQGSEA. Trimming removed 1 base from V and 0 bases from J, with 7 bases in between. This CDR3 contains 14 residues. CDR3 bases: TGCAGCGTTGAAGGCGTACGCTCTGGAAACACCATATATTTT. Encoded protein: CSVEGVRSGNTIYF.

The V call is TRBV5-4, the J call TRBJ2-7; 7 bases are a match to TRBD2. Germline V gene sequence: CDR1 SGHNT, CDR2 YYREEE (reference sequence). Trimming cost V 5 bases and J 3 bases; bases outside gene matches: 14. The CDR3 is made up of 16 amino acids. CDR3 DNA sequence: TGTGCCAGCAGTAATCCGCAACAGCGGGGCCTCTACGAGCAGTACTTC. Translating gives CASSNPQQRGLYEQYF. Drawing the rest from reference TRBV5-4 and TRBJ2-7, the complete variable domain is ETGVTQSPTHLIKTRGQQVTLRCSSQSGHNTVSWYQQALGQGPQFIFQYYREEENGRGNFPPRFSGLQFPNYSSELNVNALELDDSALYLCASSNPQQRGLYEQYFGPGTRLTVT.

This sequence joins TRBV4-1 and TRBJ2-4; 8 bases match TRBD2. V lost 1 base, J lost 2 bases, and 7 bases stayed unmatched. There are 17 residues in the CDR3. Germline CDR1 reads MGHRA; CDR2 reads YSYEKL. CDR3 amino acids: CASSQGGLAESKNIQYF. Written as DNA, the CDR3 is TGCGCCAGCAGCCAAGGCGGACTAGCAGAGTCCAAAAACATTCAGTACTTC.

The gene calls are TRBV3-1 (or the pseudogene TRBV3-2) and TRBJ2-7; 10 bases are shared with TRBD2. The ends lost 4 bases at V and 3 bases at J; junction bases unmatched: 6. Germline loops: CDR1 LGHDT, CDR2 YNNKEL (reference sequence). CDR3 length equals 15 residues. CDR3 loop: CASSPSGGEVYEQYF. CDR3 bases: TGTGCCAGCAGCCCCAGCGGGGGGGAAGTCTACGAGCAGTACTTC.

The chain employs TRBV7-2 and TRBJ2-5; D perhaps matches TRBD2 (7 bases). The CDR3 is 15 residues long. Trimming stripped 1 base from V and 5 bases from J, with 14 bases between. CDR1 and CDR2 (germline): SGHTA, FQGNSA. This chain's CDR3 is CASSLEGGRWETQYF. The CDR3 DNA reads as TGTGCCAGCAGCTTAGAGGGGGGGCGCTGGGAGACCCAGTACTTC.

This clone appeared once. The chain combines TRBV7-9 with TRBJ1-2; D call uncertain. V was trimmed by 1 base and J by 2 bases, leaving 11 bases between them. Germline V gene sequence: CDR1 SEHNR, CDR2 FQNEAQ (reference sequence). The CDR3 covers 15 residues. This chain's CDR3 is CASSLETTANYGYTF. Written as DNA, the CDR3 is TGTGCCAGCAGCTTAGAAACGACTGCCAACTATGGCTACACCTTC. The variable domain in full, with the rest retrieved from reference TRBV7-9 and TRBJ1-2, is DTGVSQNPRHKITKRGQNVTFRCDPISEHNRLYWYRQTLGQGPEFLTYFQNEAQLEKSRLLSDRFSAERPKGSFSTLEIQRTEQGDSAMYLCASSLETTANYGYTFGSGTRLTVV.

CDR3 bases: TGTGCCAGCAGCTTGGCTTCCTGGGAGCCGGGGGATACGCAGTATTTT. This codes for CASSLASWEPGDTQYF. V is TRBV5-5 and J is TRBJ2-3; D perhaps matches TRBD2 (5 bases). Trimming shortened V by 0 bases and J by 6 bases, and 17 bases separated the two germline ends. The CDR3 is made up of 16 amino acids. Germline values: CDR1 SGHKS, CDR2 YYEKEE (reference sequence).

The chain joins TRBV18 to TRBJ1-2, with D possibly matching TRBD1 (5 bases). Germline values: CDR1 KGHSH, CDR2 LQKENI. Trimming took off 2 bases at V and 4 bases at J, with 23 bases between the two ends. The CDR3 totals 18 residues. The CDR3 region is CASSPIREVNEGRYGYTF. The CDR3 DNA reads TGTGCCAGCTCACCAATTAGGGAGGTCAACGAGGGGCGCTATGGCTACACCTTC.

This chain joins TRBV5-1 and TRBJ2-3; 9 bases agree with TRBD1. This CDR3 comprises 15 residues. The V gene's germline CDR1 is SGHRS and CDR2 YFSETQ. V gave up 4 bases and J gave up 6 bases; unmatched junction bases: 9. CDR3 nucleotide sequence: TGCGCCAGCAGCAAGGATACAGGGGGCCGGGATACGCAGTATTTT. As protein: CASSKDTGGRDTQYF.

This clone has a handful of counts. This sequence joins TRBV5-1 and TRBJ1-2; 9 bases are shared with TRBD1. The CDR3 consists of 13 residues. CDR1 is SGHRS, CDR2 YFSETQ, per germline. V was pared by 0 bases and J by 6 bases, with 0 bases of the junction left unmatched. The CDR3 region is CASSLGQGDGYTF. As DNA, the CDR3 is TGCGCCAGCAGCTTGGGACAGGGGGATGGCTACACCTTC.

This clone appeared once. The J gene is TRBJ2-3, the V gene TRBV6-1; D might be TRBD2 (6 bases). In germline, CDR1 is MNHNS, CDR2 SASEGT. The CDR3 extends over 18 amino acids. The V end lost 0 bases, the J end lost 8 bases, and 24 bases lay between the germline ends. The CDR3 region has the DNA TGTGCCAGCAGTGAAGCGCCCCCGGCGGGAATACACCGAGGTACGCAGTATTTT. Its protein product is CASSEAPPAGIHRGTQYF.

V and J are TRBV7-8 and TRBJ1-5; TRBD1 is a possible D gene (6 bases). Germline CDR1 reads SGHVS; CDR2 reads FQNEAQ. V was shortened by 7 bases and J by 1 base, with 14 bases between the two germline ends. The CDR3 spans 15 residues. The DNA of the CDR3 is TGTGCCAGCACCAGCGCAGGGGTGAGCAATCAGCCCCAGCATTTT. This gives the protein CASTSAGVSNQPQHF. Filled out from reference TRBV7-8 and TRBJ1-5, the complete variable domain reads GAGVSQSPRYKVAKRGQDVALRCDPISGHVSLFWYQQALGQGPEFLTYFQNEAQLDKSGLPSDRFFAERPEGSVSTLKIQRTQQEDSAVYLCASTSAGVSNQPQHFGDGTRLSIL.

This clone appeared a single time. The J gene is TRBJ1-4, the V gene TRBV5-5, with 9 positions matching TRBD1. This CDR3 comprises 15 residues. The germline CDR1 and CDR2 sequences are SGHKS and YYEKEE (reference sequence). V was clipped by 4 bases and J by 7 bases; unmatched bases: 8. The CDR3 spells CASSGRDRGSEKLFF. The CDR3 nucleotides are TGTGCCAGCAGCGGTCGCGACAGGGGGTCTGAAAAACTGTTTTTT.

This rearrangement joins TRBV6-5 to TRBJ1-4; D is possibly TRBD1 (5 bases). Germline CDR1 reads MNHEY; CDR2 reads SVGAGI. CDR3 length: 14 amino acids. Trimming left V 5 bases short and J 4 bases short, with 11 bases between. The CDR3 protein is CASSRQPHNEKLFF. DNA for the CDR3: TGTGCCAGCAGTCGACAGCCCCATAATGAAAAACTGTTTTTT.

This rearrangement joins TRBV11-2 to TRBJ2-3; 15 nucleotides agree with TRBD2. V gave up 6 bases and J gave up 1 base; unmatched junction bases: 8. The CDR3 has 18 amino acids. Germline V gives CDR1 SGHAT, CDR2 FQNNGV. CDR3 sequence (DNA): TGTGCCAGCAGGACTATCAGGACTAGCGGGGGGGGCACAGATACGCAGTATTTT. The encoded protein is CASRTIRTSGGGTDTQYF.

The chain has TRBV28 and TRBJ1-5; D remains unclear. V shed 6 bases and J shed 2 bases, with 14 bases lying between them. Germline CDR1 is MDHEN and CDR2 is SYDVKM. The CDR3 spans 15 residues. CDR3 DNA: TGTGCCAGCAGCCGCGGACTATCGGGCAATCAGCCCCAGCATTTT. Its translation is CASSRGLSGNQPQHF. The full variable domain, its missing parts supplied by reference TRBV28 and TRBJ1-5, is DVKVTQSSRYLVKRTGEKVFLECVQDMDHENMFWYRQDPGLGLRLIYFSYDVKMKEKGDIPEGYSVSREKKERFSLILESASTNQTSMYLCASSRGLSGNQPQHFGDGTRLSIL.

The genes are TRBV27 and TRBJ2-1; weak D call: TRBD2 (6 bases). CDR3 length equals 13 residues. Germline V lookup: CDR1 MNHEY, CDR2 SMNVEV (reference sequence). Trimming took off 1 base at V and 8 bases at J, with 9 bases between the two ends. This CDR3 reads CASSLLWGDEQFF. CDR3 nucleotide sequence: TGTGCCAGCAGTTTATTGTGGGGGGATGAGCAGTTCTTC.

This clone was picked up a small number of times. The chain recombines TRBV11-2 with TRBJ2-1, with 10 bases lining up with TRBD2. The V gene's germline CDR1 is SGHAT and CDR2 FQNNGV. This CDR3 region has 16 residues. V dropped 4 bases and J dropped 4; count of bases not matched to a gene: 7. The CDR3: CASSSLAGGLYNEQFF. The CDR3 bases are TGTGCCAGCAGCTCCTTAGCGGGGGGTCTATACAATGAGCAGTTCTTC.

This clone was observed a handful of times. V usage is TRBV7-6 and J usage is TRBJ2-5; the D gene is possibly TRBD2 (6 bases). Germline V lookup: CDR1 SGHVS, CDR2 FNYEAQ. CDR3 length: 14 amino acids. The V end was cut by 4 bases, the J end by 5 bases, with 14 bases between. CDR3 sequence reads: CASSYGGVYETQYF. Written as DNA, the CDR3 is TGTGCCAGCAGCTATGGCGGGGTTTATGAGACCCAGTACTTC.

This clone showed up just once. The J gene is TRBJ2-3, the V gene TRBV6-1, with D hard to call. This CDR3 contains 12 residues. CDR1 is MNHNS, CDR2 SASEGT, per germline. The V and J ends lost 1 base and 9 bases respectively, with 8 bases between them. The chain's CDR3 is CASSEDVSTQYF. CDR3 in DNA: TGTGCCAGCAGTGAAGATGTTAGCACGCAGTATTTT.

The V call is TRBV18, the J call TRBJ2-7; possible D gene TRBD1, 5 bases. V gave up 4 bases and J gave up 3 bases, with 13 bases separating them. Germline CDR1 reads KGHSH; CDR2 reads LQKENI. CDR3 size: 14 residues. The chain's CDR3 is CASSRKDSRYEQYF. CDR3 DNA: TGTGCCAGCTCACGAAAAGACAGCCGCTACGAGCAGTACTTC.

The chain employs TRBV19 and TRBJ1-4, with unresolved D. This CDR3 has 16 amino acids. Deletions cut 3 bases from V and 8 bases from J, with 19 bases between. Germline V gives CDR1 LNHDA, CDR2 SQIVND (reference sequence). CDR3 region: CASSMWGQVAGEKLFF. CDR3 sequence (DNA): TGTGCCAGTAGTATGTGGGGTCAGGTGGCGGGGGAAAAACTGTTTTTT.

The rearrangement joins TRBV6-6 to TRBJ1-1; D is ambiguous. Germline V lookup: CDR1 MNHNY, CDR2 SVGAGI (reference sequence). This CDR3 region has 13 residues. V was trimmed by 6 bases and J by 1 base, leaving 9 bases between them. As DNA, the CDR3 is TGTGCCAGCAGAATGGAGGGGAACACTGAAGCTTTCTTT. Amino acids: CASRMEGNTEAFF.

This chain joins TRBV7-9 and TRBJ1-4; tentative D call: TRBD1 (6 bases). The CDR3 is 15 amino acids. Germline CDR1 reads SEHNR; CDR2 reads FQNEAQ (reference sequence). The V gene lost 5 bases and the J gene lost 10 bases, with 20 bases spanning the gap. CDR3 residues: CASSPLGGASGKLFF. The CDR3 DNA sequence: TGTGCCAGCAGCCCACTAGGGGGGGCGTCGGGAAAACTGTTTTTT. The entire variable domain, with the rest obtained from reference TRBV7-9 and TRBJ1-4, is as follows: DTGVSQNPRHKITKRGQNVTFRCDPISEHNRLYWYRQTLGQGPEFLTYFQNEAQLEKSRLLSDRFSAERPKGSFSTLEIQRTEQGDSAMYLCASSPLGGASGKLFFGSGTQLSVL.

The chain uses TRBV6-2 or TRBV6-3 and TRBJ2-7; 8 bases align to TRBD1. This CDR3 spans 15 amino acids. J gave up 2 bases and V 5 bases, and 8 bases lay outside the gene matches. The V gene's germline CDR1 is MNHEY and CDR2 SVGEGT. The CDR3 nucleotides are TGTGCCAGCAGTCGGGTTCAGGGGGCCACCTACGAGCAGTACTTC. Translation: CASSRVQGATYEQYF.